The 23 T cell receptor beta chains reported below all come from one sample, sequenced in a study of beta chain features in type 1 diabetes. Study-level results: TCRB CDR3s were moderately but significantly shorter in Type 1 diabetes patients in all four CD4+ subsets.

Which antigens these TCRs recognize remains unknown. Expressed TCRB transcripts got sequenced, as all isolated RNA was reverse transcribed. Clones were read by immunoSEQ multiplex PCR, and TCRdb kept only the in-frame ones, dropping some. The sample holds hundreds of thousands of clones, 11% to 15% seen once. What was sequenced was naive CD4+ T cells from blood. The receptors stem from a young man with type 1 diabetes.

This clone was observed a few times. CDR3 amino acids: CASSTRSGSTDTQYF. The CDR3 region has the DNA TGTGCCAGCAGCACGCGGAGCGGGAGCACAGATACGCAGTATTTT. This sequence joins TRBV7-2 and TRBJ2-3, with D possibly TRBD2 on 6 matching bases. V lost 5 bases and J lost 0, with 12 bases in between. The CDR3 runs to 15 residues. Germline V CDR1 and CDR2: SGHTA, FQGNSA.

The V and J genes are TRBV19 and TRBJ2-5; no definite D call. CDR1 is LNHDA, CDR2 SQIVND, per germline (reference sequence). V lost 5 bases and J lost 5, with 9 bases in between. The CDR3 length is 12 residues. The CDR3 nucleotides are TGTGCCAGTAGTTCTAGAAGGGAGACCCAGTACTTC. Protein: CASSSRRETQYF.

This clone has a handful of counts. V and J are TRBV7-2 and TRBJ2-7; 7 nucleotides match TRBD2. J gave up 4 bases and V 5 bases, and 11 bases lay outside the gene matches. Germline values: CDR1 SGHTA, CDR2 FQGNSA. The CDR3 consists of 15 residues. CDR3 region: CASSVRAAGVYEQYF. For the CDR3, the DNA is TGTGCCAGCAGCGTTAGAGCCGCGGGGGTTTACGAGCAGTACTTC.

This rearrangement joins TRBV19 to TRBJ2-1, with 8 bases identical to TRBD1. Trimming cost V 3 bases and J 10 bases; bases outside gene matches: 2. Germline assignment: CDR1 LNHDA and CDR2 SQIVND (reference sequence). This CDR3 has 12 amino acids. CDR3 nucleotides: TGTGCCAGTAGTATGTACAGGGGGGAGCAGTTCTTC. It specifies CASSMYRGEQFF.

Only a few counts were recorded for this clone. The chain links TRBV7-9 to TRBJ2-7, with D tentatively TRBD1 or TRBD2 (5 bases each). Trimming left V 5 bases short and J 10 bases short, with 15 bases between. CDR1 and CDR2 from the germline V gene are SEHNR and FQNEAQ (reference sequence). The CDR3 has 12 residues. This chain's CDR3 is CASSARVGDQYF. CDR3 DNA sequence: TGTGCCAGCAGCGCCCGGGTGGGGGACCAGTACTTC.

V and J are TRBV5-6 and TRBJ2-5; the match to TRBD1 covers 10 bases. Germline trimming cut 0 bases from V and 3 bases from J; bases unmatched to any gene: 2. Germline loops: CDR1 SGHDT, CDR2 YYEEEE. This CDR3 has 15 residues. In nucleotides, the CDR3 is TGTGCCAGCAGCTTGGCCGGGACAGGGGAAGAGACCCAGTACTTC. Translation: CASSLAGTGEETQYF.

The sample holds a few counts of this clone. V gene TRBV5-4 combines with J gene TRBJ2-5; no reliable D call. This CDR3 spans 14 amino acids. Per germline, CDR1 SGHNT and CDR2 YYREEE (reference sequence). Deletions cut 4 bases from V and 5 bases from J, with 15 bases between. The CDR3: CASSPSLLGETQYF. The CDR3, as DNA: TGTGCCAGCAGCCCCTCACTGCTTGGGGAGACCCAGTACTTC.

This clone was counted between two and nine times. The chain combines TRBV30 with TRBJ2-7; tentatively, D is TRBD1 (6 bases). Trimming shortened V by 4 bases and J by 5 bases, and 12 bases separated the two germline ends. CDR1 is GTSNPN and CDR2 is SVGIG in the germline V gene (reference sequence). The CDR3 has 12 amino acids. As DNA, the CDR3 is TGTGCCTGGATATCAGGGGCCCACGAGCAGTACTTC. Its protein product is CAWISGAHEQYF.

With respect to this clone: The same CDR3 is also encoded by other DNA sequences in this sample. The gene calls are TRBV30 and TRBJ1-1; D possibly corresponds to TRBD1 (5 bases). The V gene's germline CDR1 is GTSNPN and CDR2 SVGIG (reference sequence). The length of the CDR3 is 13 residues. Trimming removed 0 bases from V and 0 bases from J, with 5 bases in between. This CDR3 reads CAWSVGVNTEAFF. CDR3 coding DNA: TGTGCCTGGAGTGTGGGGGTGAACACTGAAGCTTTCTTT.

In its sample, this clone was seen a few times. The chain carries TRBV2 and TRBJ1-1; no clear D. V lost 10 bases to trimming and J lost 1 base, with 10 bases between them. The CDR3 consists of 12 residues. The germline gives CDR1 SNHLY, CDR2 FYNNEI. The CDR3 nucleotides read TGTGCCACTCGGGCTGAGAACACTGAAGCTTTCTTT. Protein: CATRAENTEAFF.

In its sample, this clone was seen a few times. This rearrangement joins TRBV7-2 to TRBJ2-7; a possible D gene is TRBD2 (7 bases). V lost 5 bases and J 1 base, leaving 18 bases between the germline ends. The CDR3 covers 16 residues. The V gene's germline CDR1 is SGHTA and CDR2 FQGNSA. In nucleotides, the CDR3 is TGTGCCAGCAGCCCGGTGGGGGGGCGCGGGTCCTACGAGCAGTACTTC. This sequence encodes CASSPVGGRGSYEQYF.

This chain links TRBV19 with TRBJ2-1; TRBD1 matches 10 bases. Germline V gene data show CDR1 as LNHDA and CDR2 as SQIVND (reference sequence). The V gene end was trimmed by 5 bases and the J gene end by 6 bases; junction bases not matched to a gene: 7. The CDR3 extends over 15 amino acids. In nucleotides, the CDR3 is TGTGCCAGTAGTGGTGACAGGGGGCCGGCCAATGAGCAGTTCTTC. This codes for CASSGDRGPANEQFF.

This sequence joins TRBV2 and TRBJ1-2; 7 bases match TRBD1. The junction had 10 bases not matched to a gene; V was cut back by 9 bases and J by 0 bases. Germline assignment: CDR1 SNHLY and CDR2 FYNNEI. The CDR3 is made up of 15 amino acids. The CDR3 DNA is TGTGCCAGTTCACTGGGACAGATCGCTAACTATGGCTACACCTTC. Residues: CASSLGQIANYGYTF.

The chain couples TRBV19 to TRBJ2-6; D not resolved. CDR3 length: 14 residues. CDR1 and CDR2 (germline): LNHDA, SQIVND (reference sequence). Trimming cost V 5 bases and J 4 bases, with 9 bases left between them. CDR3 in amino acids: CASSPNPGANVLTF. For the CDR3, the DNA is TGTGCCAGTAGTCCCAATCCCGGGGCCAACGTCCTGACTTTC. The whole variable domain, filled in from reference TRBV19 and TRBJ2-6, reads DGGITQSPKYLFRKEGQNVTLSCEQNLNHDAMYWYRQDPGQGLRLIYYSQIVNDFQKGDIAEGYSVSREKKESFPLTVTSAQKNPTAFYLCASSPNPGANVLTFGAGSRLTVL.

The rearrangement uses TRBV2 and TRBJ1-3; D is uncertain. V was trimmed by 2 bases and J by 4 bases, leaving 6 bases between them. The CDR3 is 13 residues long. The germline V gene encodes CDR1 SNHLY and CDR2 FYNNEI. The CDR3 sequence: CASSESRGNTIYF. CDR3 DNA sequence: TGTGCCAGCAGTGAATCCAGGGGAAACACCATATATTTT.

The genes are TRBV10-3 and TRBJ2-2, with D perhaps TRBD2 (5 bases). Germline V CDR1 and CDR2: ENHRY, SYGVKD. V gave up 3 bases and J gave up 4 bases, with 9 bases separating them. CDR3 length: 14 residues. The CDR3 sequence: CAISERGFTGELFF. In DNA form, the CDR3 reads TGTGCCATCAGTGAACGAGGGTTCACCGGGGAGCTGTTTTTT.

This clone was seen more than once but under ten times. The chain couples TRBV29-1 to TRBJ1-1; D gene uncertain. CDR3 size: 14 residues. With 6 bases removed from V and 0 bases from J, the gap between germline ends came to 14 bases. Germline V gene data show CDR1 as SQVTM and CDR2 as ANQGSEA. The DNA for the CDR3 is TGCAGCGTGGGCGTGGTAGGGCTGAACACTGAAGCTTTCTTT. Amino acid sequence: CSVGVVGLNTEAFF.

The V gene is TRBV4-1, the J gene TRBJ1-2; unclear D gene. Germline V lookup: CDR1 MGHRA, CDR2 YSYEKL. This CDR3 has 12 residues. Trimming shortened V by 1 base and J by 4 bases, and 4 bases separated the two germline ends. The CDR3 loop reads CASSQGVYGYTF. The CDR3 DNA is TGCGCCAGCAGCCAAGGTGTCTATGGCTACACCTTC.

This clone was seen only a few times. The chain has TRBV7-9 and TRBJ2-6; D not certain. The V end lost 5 bases, the J end lost 0 bases, and 11 bases lay between the germline ends. The CDR3 is made up of 16 amino acids. The V gene's germline CDR1 is SEHNR and CDR2 FQNEAQ (reference sequence). The CDR3 DNA reads TGTGCCAGCAGCCCCTACTGGAACTCTGGGGCCAACGTCCTGACTTTC. This sequence encodes CASSPYWNSGANVLTF.

Concerning this clone itself: Other DNA sequences from this sample encode an identical CDR3 as well. V usage is TRBV30 and J usage is TRBJ2-2; tentatively, D is TRBD2 (5 bases). Trimming took off 0 bases at V and 5 bases at J, with 7 bases between the two ends. This CDR3 contains 13 residues. The germline V gene encodes CDR1 GTSNPN and CDR2 SVGIG (reference sequence). CDR3 coding DNA: TGTGCCTGGAGTGTGAGGGATACCGGGGAGCTGTTTTTT. Its translation is CAWSVRDTGELFF.

This clone was seen a few times. The chain uses TRBV5-4 and TRBJ2-1, with 15 bases that match TRBD2. Germline V lookup: CDR1 SGHNT, CDR2 YYREEE (reference sequence). The length of the CDR3 is 15 residues. CDR3 in amino acids: CSAAWTSGRGGEQFF. CDR3 nucleotides: TGTTCAGCAGCTTGGACTAGCGGGAGGGGCGGTGAGCAGTTCTTC.

This clone was seen a handful of times. This chain links TRBV9 with TRBJ2-7; no firm D call. Per the germline V gene, CDR1 is SGDLS and CDR2 is YYNGEE. V shed 0 bases and J shed 1 base, with 8 bases lying between them. The CDR3 consists of 14 residues. CDR3 sequence: CASSVEPVSYEQYF. As DNA, the CDR3 is TGTGCCAGCAGCGTAGAGCCGGTGTCCTACGAGCAGTACTTC.

This clone was detected only a few times. This chain links TRBV9 with TRBJ1-2, with a possible D match to TRBD1 (5 bases). Trimming cost V 7 bases and J 4 bases, with 17 bases left between them. Germline V gene lookup returns CDR1 SGDLS and CDR2 YYNGEE. This CDR3 contains 14 residues. The CDR3 reads CASRPRRGPYGYTF. The DNA of the CDR3 is TGTGCCAGCCGGCCGAGGAGGGGACCCTATGGCTACACCTTC.